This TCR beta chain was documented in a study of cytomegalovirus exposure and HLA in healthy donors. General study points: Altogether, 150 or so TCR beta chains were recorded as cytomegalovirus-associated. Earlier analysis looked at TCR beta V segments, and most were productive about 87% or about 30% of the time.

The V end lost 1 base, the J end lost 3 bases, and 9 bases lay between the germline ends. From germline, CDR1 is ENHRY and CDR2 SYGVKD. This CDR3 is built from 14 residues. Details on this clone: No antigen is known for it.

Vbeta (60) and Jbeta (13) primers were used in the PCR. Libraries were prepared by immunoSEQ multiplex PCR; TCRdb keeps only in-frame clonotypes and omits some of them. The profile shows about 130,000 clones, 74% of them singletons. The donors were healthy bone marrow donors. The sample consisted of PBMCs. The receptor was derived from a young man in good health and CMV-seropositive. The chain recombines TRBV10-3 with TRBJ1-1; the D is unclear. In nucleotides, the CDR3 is TGTGCCATCAGTGAGTTCCCGGTGGACACTGAAGCTTTCTTT. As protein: CAISEFPVDTEAFF.